This T cell receptor beta chain was sequenced for a study of blood T cell repertoires in COVID-19. Study-level background: COVID-19 samples, acute and convalescent, were from the United States, Italy and Spain. In each case, the material was cDNA or gDNA derived from T cells, B-cell-depleted T cells, or PBMCs.

Germline CDR1 reads SGHRS; CDR2 reads YFSETQ. This CDR3 comprises 15 residues. With V trimmed by 0 bases and J by 2 bases, 2 bases remained unmatched. Generated by immunoSEQ multiplex PCR, the TCRdb table keeps only in-frame clones and is missing some. The repertoire holds about 280,000 clones, with 88% as singletons. Categorization into cohorts depended on clinical history that participants reported. This sequence joins TRBV5-1 and TRBJ2-3; 8 bases map to TRBD2. The sequencing input was PBMCs or T cells enriched from blood (not recorded which). The receptor comes from a woman aged 60-75 years in a cohort exposed to, infected with or recovered from COVID-19 (not recorded which). The DNA for the CDR3 is TGCGCCAGCAGCTTGGGGACTAGCAACACAGATACGCAGTATTTT. Protein sequence: CASSLGTSNTDTQYF.